The next 25 T cell receptor beta chains were all read from a single sample in a study of T cell responses to AZD1222 COVID-19 vaccine. Generated by immunoSEQ multiplex PCR, the TCRdb table keeps only in-frame clones and is missing some. Among just under 55,000 clones listed, roughly 90% were seen once. The material sequenced was peripheral blood, taken on day 0 of AZD1222 vaccination. These receptors were obtained from an adult in good health.

The chain links TRBV2 to TRBJ1-2, with D unclear. Germline CDR1 and CDR2: SNHLY and FYNNEI. Trimming cost V 8 bases and J 8 bases, with 15 bases left between them. The CDR3 has 12 amino acids. CDR3 DNA: TGTGCCAGCGGTGTCATTGCGGGGGGCTACACCTTC. This encodes CASGVIAGGYTF.

This rearrangement joins TRBV19 to TRBJ2-7; the D is unclear. CDR3 length: 15 residues. Germline lookup yields CDR1 LNHDA and CDR2 SQIVND (reference sequence). The V and J ends lost 5 bases and 1 base respectively, with 15 bases between them. Here the CDR3 DNA reads TGTGCCAGTAGTCTGGGTGCGTACTATTCCTACGAGCAGTACTTC. Residues: CASSLGAYYSYEQYF. Supplemented by reference TRBV19 and TRBJ2-7, the full variable domain reads DGGITQSPKYLFRKEGQNVTLSCEQNLNHDAMYWYRQDPGQGLRLIYYSQIVNDFQKGDIAEGYSVSREKKESFPLTVTSAQKNPTAFYLCASSLGAYYSYEQYFGPGTRLTVT.

This chain links TRBV7-8 with TRBJ2-1; TRBD2 matches at 7 bases. The germline CDR1 and CDR2 sequences are SGHVS and FQNEAQ. The V gene end was trimmed by 1 base and the J gene end by 15 bases; junction bases not matched to a gene: 18. The CDR3 length is 16 residues. As DNA, the CDR3 is TGTGCCAGCAGCTTAGTTGGTGGGGGGAGGGTCAAGATGCCGTTCTTC. Amino acid sequence: CASSLVGGGRVKMPFF.

The V gene is TRBV28, the J gene TRBJ1-5; D call uncertain. The CDR3 runs 15 residues. Trimming removed 2 bases at V and 1 base at J, with 9 bases between. Germline values: CDR1 MDHEN, CDR2 SYDVKM. The CDR3 loop is CASSLGGWSNQPQHF. For the CDR3, the DNA is TGTGCCAGCAGTTTAGGAGGGTGGAGCAATCAGCCCCAGCATTTT.

The V gene is TRBV24-1, the J gene TRBJ2-7, with TRBD2 matching 11 bases. Germline CDR1 is KGHDR and CDR2 is SFDVKD. There are 16 residues in the CDR3. V shed 4 bases and J 1 base; nucleotides not matched to a gene: 5. CDR3 nucleotides: TGTGCCACCAGTGAACGAGGGACTAGCGGTTCCTACGAGCAGTACTTC. This gives the protein CATSERGTSGSYEQYF.

This clone was observed a single time. The J gene is TRBJ2-1, the V gene TRBV28; D possibly uses TRBD1 or TRBD2 (6 bases each). This CDR3 has 14 amino acids. V lost 6 bases, J lost 2 bases, and 11 bases lay in between. Germline-derived CDR1 and CDR2 are MDHEN and SYDVKM. As DNA, the CDR3 is TGTGCCAGCAGACAGGGAGGAACCTACAATGAGCAGTTCTTC. This translates into CASRQGGTYNEQFF.

The V gene is TRBV24-1, the J gene TRBJ1-5, with D possibly matching TRBD1 (6 bases). The V end was cut by 9 bases, the J end by 3 bases, with 11 bases between. CDR1 is KGHDR, CDR2 SFDVKD, per germline. The CDR3 runs to 13 residues. As DNA, the CDR3 is TGTGCCACCGCATACAGGGACAATCAGCCCCAGCATTTT. Amino acid sequence: CATAYRDNQPQHF.

The chain combines TRBV2 with TRBJ2-2, with a weak D call TRBD2 (6 bases). Between the trimmed V and J ends, which lost 3 bases and 6 bases, there was a span of 11 bases. CDR3 length: 14 amino acids. CDR1 is SNHLY, CDR2 FYNNEI, per germline. For the CDR3, the DNA is TGTGCCAGCAGTGACAGGACGGGGGCCGGGGAGCTGTTTTTT. This encodes CASSDRTGAGELFF. Full variable domain (missing parts from reference TRBV2 and TRBJ2-2): EPEVTQTPSHQVTQMGQEVILRCVPISNHLYFYWYRQILGQKVEFLVSFYNNEISEKSEIFDDQFSVERPDGSNFTLKIRSTKLEDSAMYFCASSDRTGAGELFFGEGSRLTVL.

The chain is built from TRBV10-2 and TRBJ1-3; D is unclear. Germline lookup yields CDR1 WSHSY and CDR2 SAAADI. The CDR3 is made up of 15 amino acids. The V gene lost 2 bases and the J gene lost 0 bases, with 8 bases spanning the gap. This chain's CDR3 is CASSEVFSSGNTIYF. DNA of the CDR3: TGCGCCAGCAGTGAGGTCTTCAGCTCTGGAAACACCATATATTTT.

The chain couples TRBV18 to TRBJ1-1; D is perhaps TRBD1 (6 bases). V lost 5 bases to trimming and J lost 0 bases, with 7 bases between them. Germline loops: CDR1 KGHSH, CDR2 LQKENI. CDR3 size: 13 residues. CDR3 bases: TGTGCCAGCTCAACAGGGTTGAACACTGAAGCTTTCTTT. This codes for CASSTGLNTEAFF.

The J gene is TRBJ1-1, the V gene TRBV19, with D unclear. V was shortened by 0 bases and J by 6 bases, with 11 bases between the two germline ends. Germline CDR1 and CDR2: LNHDA and SQIVND (reference sequence). The CDR3 spans 14 residues. The CDR3 nucleotides are TGTGCCAGTAGTATAGAGGTGACCCGGCCTGAAGCTTTCTTT. Translating it yields CASSIEVTRPEAFF.

The CDR3 coding sequence is TGCGCCATCAACCCGAAAGGAGGACAGGGTAAAGGGCCCGGCACAGATACGCAGTATTTT. Translated, it gives CAINPKGGQGKGPGTDTQYF. This chain joins TRBV5-1 and TRBJ2-3; 8 bases are shared with TRBD1. The CDR3 sequence is 20 residues long. Germline CDR1 is SGHRS and CDR2 is YFSETQ. V lost 9 bases to trimming and J lost 1 base; unmatched junction nucleotides: 25.

This chain links TRBV9 with TRBJ1-1; D remains ambiguous. Trimming shortened V by 0 bases and J by 6 bases, and 9 bases separated the two germline ends. Germline values: CDR1 SGDLS, CDR2 YYNGEE. The CDR3 totals 13 residues. CDR3 protein: CASSVGPSAEAFF. The DNA of the CDR3 is TGTGCCAGCAGCGTAGGGCCTTCCGCTGAAGCTTTCTTT.

The rearrangement uses TRBV10-3 and TRBJ2-5; 7 bases match TRBD2. The CDR3 length is 14 residues. The V segment lost 8 bases and the J segment 5 bases; nucleotides outside the gene matches: 11. CDR1 is ENHRY and CDR2 is SYGVKD in the germline V gene. CDR3 sequence reads: CAISGEGDGETQYF. Here the CDR3 DNA reads TGTGCCATCTCTGGGGAGGGAGACGGGGAGACCCAGTACTTC.

The rearrangement links TRBV7-3 to TRBJ2-1; 14 positions match TRBD2. Germline CDR1 SGHTA, CDR2 FQGTGA. The CDR3 length is 15 residues. Losses at the gene ends were 5 bases for V and 9 bases for J; bases not matched to a gene: 6. CDR3 nucleotides: TGTGCCAGCAGCGCTGGGACTAGCGGGAGTAGTGAGCAGTTCTTC. Translated, it gives CASSAGTSGSSEQFF.

The chain uses TRBV19 and TRBJ1-1; D may be TRBD1 (5 bases). The CDR3 is 12 amino acids. Trimming shortened V by 8 bases and J by 0 bases, and 7 bases separated the two germline ends. Germline values: CDR1 LNHDA, CDR2 SQIVND (reference sequence). Here the CDR3 DNA reads TGTGCCAGTCGGACACTGAACACTGAAGCTTTCTTT. Residues: CASRTLNTEAFF.

The chain carries TRBV6-1 and TRBJ1-5; D remains unclear. Germline assignment: CDR1 MNHNS and CDR2 SASEGT. Trimming took off 2 bases at V and 3 bases at J, with 8 bases between the two ends. The CDR3 is made up of 14 amino acids. The CDR3 DNA sequence: TGTGCCAGCAGTGAACCCGCAGTCAATCAGCCCCAGCATTTT. Translation gives CASSEPAVNQPQHF.

This chain links TRBV28 with TRBJ1-6; D is unclear. Trimming left V 3 bases short and J 8 bases short, with 5 bases between. Per the germline V gene, CDR1 is MDHEN and CDR2 is SYDVKM. This CDR3 contains 12 residues. The CDR3 here is CASSFSDSPLHF. In DNA form, the CDR3 reads TGTGCCAGCAGTTTCTCGGATTCACCCCTCCACTTT.

The chain has TRBV28 and TRBJ2-1; perhaps D is TRBD1 or TRBD2 (5 bases each). This CDR3 region has 12 residues. Trimming pared 8 bases from V and 10 bases from J, leaving 15 bases between. Germline V gene data show CDR1 as MDHEN and CDR2 as SYDVKM. The CDR3 here is CASGPVRDEQFF. CDR3 coding DNA: TGTGCCAGCGGGCCGGTCAGGGACGAGCAGTTCTTC. The full variable domain, completed using reference TRBV28 and TRBJ2-1, is DVKVTQSSRYLVKRTGEKVFLECVQDMDHENMFWYRQDPGLGLRLIYFSYDVKMKEKGDIPEGYSVSREKKERFSLILESASTNQTSMYLCASGPVRDEQFFGPGTRLTVL.

The rearrangement links TRBV13 to TRBJ1-2, with D possibly matching TRBD1 (5 bases). The CDR3 has 15 amino acids. CDR1 is PRHDT and CDR2 is FYEKMQ in the germline V gene (reference sequence). Trimming cost V 1 base and J 2 bases, with 11 bases left between them. As DNA, the CDR3 is TGTGCCAGCAGCTTAGCATTTGGGGGAAACTATGGCTACACCTTC. Its protein is CASSLAFGGNYGYTF.

The chain couples TRBV5-1 to TRBJ2-7, with TRBD2 as a possible D gene (5 bases). This CDR3 spans 13 amino acids. V lost 1 base, J lost 6 bases, and 11 bases lay in between. Germline loops: CDR1 SGHRS, CDR2 YFSETQ. CDR3 residues: CASSLLSGLEQYF. The CDR3 DNA reads TGCGCCAGCAGCTTGCTCAGCGGTCTCGAGCAGTACTTC.

This rearrangement joins TRBV28 to TRBJ1-1; D uncertain. Germline-derived CDR1 and CDR2 are MDHEN and SYDVKM. This CDR3 region has 15 residues. V lost 6 bases and J 2 bases, leaving 16 bases between the germline ends. CDR3 bases: TGTGCCAGCAGCCCCCTTGGCTCCCTCAACACTGAAGCTTTCTTT. Amino acid sequence: CASSPLGSLNTEAFF.

The chain links TRBV7-2 to TRBJ2-7, with a possible D match to TRBD2 (6 bases). Trimming stripped 0 bases from V and 10 bases from J, with 16 bases between. The V gene's germline CDR1 is SGHTA and CDR2 FQGNSA. This CDR3 contains 14 residues. The CDR3 region is CASSLAPSSGRQYF. The CDR3 bases are TGTGCCAGCAGCTTAGCGCCCAGCAGCGGGCGACAGTACTTC.

This clone is a singleton in its sample. The chain combines TRBV30 with TRBJ1-6; 7 positions agree with TRBD1. Looked up from germline, CDR1 is GTSNPN and CDR2 is SVGIG (reference sequence). The V gene end was trimmed by 5 bases and the J gene end by 5 bases; junction bases not matched to a gene: 0. The CDR3 is 12 residues long. CDR3 sequence (DNA): TGTGCCTGGGACAGGGATAATTCACCCCTCCACTTT. Translation: CAWDRDNSPLHF.

This clone was picked up one time. This sequence joins TRBV7-2 and TRBJ2-1; D remains unclear. Trimming pared 1 base from V and 3 bases from J, leaving 7 bases between. This CDR3 has 14 amino acids. Looked up from germline, CDR1 is SGHTA and CDR2 is FQGNSA. The CDR3 DNA reads as TGTGCCAGCAGCTTAGGGGCCGTCTACAATGAGCAGTTCTTC. This translates into CASSLGAVYNEQFF.